One and the same sample provided the 15 T cell receptor beta chains below, sequenced in a study of regulatory T cells in long-lasting Graves disease. Relying on iRepertoire HTBI primers and Arm-PCR of CDR3 regions, the team built TCR beta libraries. TCRdb ran MiXCR on the multiplex PCR reads and lists one entry per CDR3 protein. This table has about 430,000 distinct CDR3 sequences, 21% appearing once. Stated time point: persistent/refractory GD, antithyroid drugs over 5 years with positive TRAb. The TCR library was made from RNA that had been extracted from PBMCs in TRIzol. The sample in question was peripheral blood mononuclear cells (PBMCs), obtained when the disease was refractory, from a patient treated with antithyroid drugs. The receptors were gathered from a female donor with Graves disease.

The V gene is TRBV20-1, the J gene TRBJ2-4; D not resolved. CDR1 is DFQATT, CDR2 SNEGSKA, per germline (reference sequence). The CDR3 is 15 amino acids. Trimming removed 3 bases from V and 5 bases from J, with 17 bases in between. Written as DNA, the CDR3 is TGCAGTGCTAGTTTGGTTCGACGAGTCGAAAACATTCAGTACTTC. Protein: CSASLVRRVENIQYF.

This chain links TRBV7-6 with TRBJ1-3, with D possibly being TRBD1 (5 bases). This CDR3 has 16 residues. Trimming cost V 2 bases and J 1 base, with 12 bases left between them. Per germline, CDR1 SGHVS and CDR2 FNYEAQ. Written as DNA, the CDR3 is TGTGCCAGCAGCTTATACCTGAGGGGTTCTGGAAACACCATATATTTT. Its protein is CASSLYLRGSGNTIYF.

The chain has TRBV6-1 and TRBJ2-7, with D uncertain. CDR3 length: 12 amino acids. The ends were cut back, 6 bases at V and 7 bases at J, with 13 bases in the middle. Germline CDR1 is MNHNS and CDR2 is SASEGT. DNA of the CDR3: TGTGCCAGCAGAAATCCCGATGAAGAGCAGTACTTC. The encoded protein is CASRNPDEEQYF.

Concerning this clonotype itself: Being one base from a much bigger clone, this may be a read error. The V call is TRBV28, the J call TRBJ2-5; D gene uncertain. Per germline, CDR1 MDHEN and CDR2 SYDVKM. The CDR3 loop spans 14 amino acids. V lost 5 bases and J 2 bases, leaving 12 bases between the germline ends. CDR3 in amino acids: CASSLPTKQETQYF. CDR3 nucleotide sequence: TGTGCCAGCAGTCTCCCGACAAAACAAGAGACCCAGTACTTC.

V and J are TRBV30 and TRBJ1-1; 8 bases are a match to TRBD1. The CDR3 is made up of 11 amino acids. V shed 5 bases and J 7 bases; nucleotides not matched to a gene: 3. Looked up from germline, CDR1 is GTSNPN and CDR2 is SVGIG (reference sequence). The CDR3 loop reads CAWAGQVEAFF. CDR3 sequence (DNA): TGTGCCTGGGCGGGACAGGTTGAAGCTTTCTTT.

This clonotype occurred many times. The chain recombines TRBV7-3 with TRBJ1-1, with TRBD1 identical over 8 bases. The V and J ends lost 5 bases and 3 bases, in that order; junction bases with no gene match: 2. This CDR3 has 13 amino acids. Per germline, CDR1 SGHTA and CDR2 FQGTGA. The CDR3 nucleotides read TGTGCCAGCAGCCTGGACAGGGACACTGAAGCTTTCTTT. This sequence encodes CASSLDRDTEAFF.

The chain recombines TRBV28 with TRBJ2-3, with D unclear. The CDR3 totals 12 residues. With 5 bases removed from V and 9 bases from J, the gap between germline ends came to 12 bases. Germline lookup yields CDR1 MDHEN and CDR2 SYDVKM. The DNA for the CDR3 is TGTGCCAGCAGTGAGCTAAGGAGCACGCAGTATTTT. Translating it yields CASSELRSTQYF.

This clonotype occurred many times. The V and J genes are TRBV28 and TRBJ1-6; D not resolved. CDR3 length equals 12 residues. Per the germline V gene, CDR1 is MDHEN and CDR2 is SYDVKM. V lost 6 bases and J lost 12, with 12 bases in between. This chain's CDR3 is CASSQGRGPLHF. The DNA for the CDR3 is TGTGCCAGCAGCCAAGGAAGAGGACCCCTCCACTTT.

The chain uses TRBV28 and TRBJ2-3; 10 bases are a match to TRBD2. The CDR3 spans 16 residues. With 6 bases clipped from V and 2 bases from J, the junction kept 8 bases outside the gene matches. Germline CDR1 is MDHEN and CDR2 is SYDVKM. The CDR3 nucleotides read TGTGCCAGCAGCGCCGGACTAGCGGAATACACAGATACGCAGTATTTT. This gives the protein CASSAGLAEYTDTQYF.

This clonotype was seen more than once but under ten times. This could be a read error, since a much larger clone is one nucleotide away. The CDR3 is CASSLWYSPLHF. For the CDR3, the DNA is TGTGCCAGCAGTTTATGGTATTCACCCCTCCACTTT. The chain joins TRBV28 to TRBJ1-6; no definite D call. V lost 0 bases to trimming and J lost 8 bases, with 2 bases between them. This CDR3 has 12 residues. Germline V gives CDR1 MDHEN, CDR2 SYDVKM.

This clonotype was detected many times. The chain combines TRBV11-2 with TRBJ1-1; D unclear. The germline gives CDR1 SGHAT, CDR2 FQNNGV. The CDR3 runs 12 residues. The V and J ends lost 5 bases and 5 bases respectively, with 9 bases between them. CDR3 in amino acids: CASSKHGTEAFF. In DNA form, the CDR3 reads TGTGCCAGCAGCAAACATGGAACTGAAGCTTTCTTT. Drawing the rest from reference TRBV11-2 and TRBJ1-1, the complete variable domain is EAGVAQSPRYKIIEKRQSVAFWCNPISGHATLYWYQQILGQGPKLLIQFQNNGVVDDSQLPKDRFSAERLKGVDSTLKIQPAKLEDSAVYLCASSKHGTEAFFGQGTRLTVV.

This clonotype was seen repeatedly, ten times or more. This sequence joins TRBV12-3 or TRBV12-4 and TRBJ1-6; D uncertain. The CDR3 length is 14 residues. V gave up 3 bases and J gave up 7 bases, with 10 bases separating them. The CDR3 sequence is CASSFAEANSPLHF. CDR3 DNA: TGTGCCAGCAGTTTTGCAGAAGCCAATTCACCCCTCCACTTT.

Ten or more counts support this clonotype. The chain couples TRBV28 to TRBJ2-2, with TRBD1 matching over 8 bases. The length of the CDR3 is 15 residues. The ends lost 4 bases at V and 8 bases at J; junction bases unmatched: 9. CDR1 is MDHEN, CDR2 SYDVKM, per germline. CDR3 DNA: TGTGCCAGCAGTTGGGACAGGCCGAGGGCGGGGGAGCTGTTTTTT. Its translation: CASSWDRPRAGELFF.

This clonotype was counted many times. The chain joins TRBV7-9 to TRBJ1-2; D remains unclear. Germline V CDR1 and CDR2: SEHNR, FQNEAQ (reference sequence). Trimming removed 4 bases from V and 7 bases from J, with 10 bases in between. CDR3 size: 12 residues. Written as DNA, the CDR3 is TGTGCCAGCAGCTCGGACGCTTCTGGCTACACCTTC. It yields the protein CASSSDASGYTF.

This clonotype was observed a few times. The chain joins TRBV30 to TRBJ1-1, with D unresolved. V dropped 0 bases and J dropped 3 bases, with 5 bases sitting between them. CDR3 length: 12 amino acids. Germline V gives CDR1 GTSNPN, CDR2 SVGIG (reference sequence). The CDR3 DNA reads as TGTGCCTGGAGTGTATCGCACACTGAAGCTTTCTTT. Protein product: CAWSVSHTEAFF. Full variable domain (remainder filled in from reference TRBV30 and TRBJ1-1): SQTIHQWPATLVQPVGSPLSLECTVEGTSNPNLYWYRQAAGRGLQLLFYSVGIGQISSEVPQNLSASRPQDRQFILSSKKLLLSDSGFYLCAWSVSHTEAFFGQGTRLTVV.